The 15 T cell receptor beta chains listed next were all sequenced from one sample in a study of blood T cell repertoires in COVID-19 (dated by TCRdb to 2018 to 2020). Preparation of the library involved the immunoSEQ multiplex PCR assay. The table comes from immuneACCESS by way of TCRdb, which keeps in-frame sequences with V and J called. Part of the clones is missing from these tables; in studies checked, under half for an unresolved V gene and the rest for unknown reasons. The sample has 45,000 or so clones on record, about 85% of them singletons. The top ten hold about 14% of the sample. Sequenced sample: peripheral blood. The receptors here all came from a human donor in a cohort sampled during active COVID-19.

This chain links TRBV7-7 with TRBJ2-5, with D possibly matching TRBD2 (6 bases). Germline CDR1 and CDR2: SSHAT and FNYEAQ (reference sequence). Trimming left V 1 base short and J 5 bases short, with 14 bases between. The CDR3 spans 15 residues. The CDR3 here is CASSLGTAAGETQYF. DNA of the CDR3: TGTGCCAGCAGCTTAGGGACCGCGGCGGGGGAGACCCAGTACTTC.

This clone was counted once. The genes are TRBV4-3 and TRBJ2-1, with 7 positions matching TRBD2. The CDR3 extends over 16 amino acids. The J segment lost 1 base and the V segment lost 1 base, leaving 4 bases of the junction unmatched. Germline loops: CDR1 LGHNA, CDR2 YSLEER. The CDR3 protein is CASSQVGGSSYNEQFF. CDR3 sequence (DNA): TGCGCCAGCAGCCAAGTGGGCGGGAGTTCCTACAATGAGCAGTTCTTC.

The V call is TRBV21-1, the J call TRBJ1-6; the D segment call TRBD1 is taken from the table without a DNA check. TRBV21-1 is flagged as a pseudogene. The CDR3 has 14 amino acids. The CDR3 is CASSKVQNNSPLHF. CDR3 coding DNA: TGTGCCAGCAGCAAGGTGCAGAACAATTCACCCCTCCACTTT.

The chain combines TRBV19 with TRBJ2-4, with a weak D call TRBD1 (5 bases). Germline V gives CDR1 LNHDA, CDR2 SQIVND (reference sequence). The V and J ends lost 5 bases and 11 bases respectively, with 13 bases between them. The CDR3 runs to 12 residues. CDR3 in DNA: TGTGCCAGTAGTCCGTTTGGGGCCCTTCAGTACTTC. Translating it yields CASSPFGALQYF.

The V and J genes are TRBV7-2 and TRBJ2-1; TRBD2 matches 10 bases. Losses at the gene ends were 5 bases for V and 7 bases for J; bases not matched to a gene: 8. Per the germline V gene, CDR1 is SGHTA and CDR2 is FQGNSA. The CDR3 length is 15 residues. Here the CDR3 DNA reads TGTGCCAGCAGCGGTAGGGGACTAGCGTTAAATGAGCAGTTCTTC. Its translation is CASSGRGLALNEQFF. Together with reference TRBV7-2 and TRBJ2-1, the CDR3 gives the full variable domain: GAGVSQSPSNKVTEKGKDVELRCDPISGHTALYWYRQSLGQGLEFLIYFQGNSAPDKSGLPSDRFSAERTGGSVSTLTIQRTQQEDSAVYLCASSGRGLALNEQFFGPGTRLTVL.

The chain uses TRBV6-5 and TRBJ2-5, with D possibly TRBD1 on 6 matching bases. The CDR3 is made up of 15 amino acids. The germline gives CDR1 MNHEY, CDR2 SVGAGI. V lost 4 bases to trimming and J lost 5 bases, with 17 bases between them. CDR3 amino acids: CASSSGQSPVETQYF. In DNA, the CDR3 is TGTGCCAGCAGTTCAGGACAGTCTCCAGTGGAGACCCAGTACTTC.

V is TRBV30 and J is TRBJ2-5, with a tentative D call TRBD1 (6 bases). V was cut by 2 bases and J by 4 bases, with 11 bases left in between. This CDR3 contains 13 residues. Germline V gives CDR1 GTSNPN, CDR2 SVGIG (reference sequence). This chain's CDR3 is CAWSPAGAETQYF. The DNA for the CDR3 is TGTGCCTGGAGTCCCGCAGGGGCAGAGACCCAGTACTTC.

The CDR3 DNA sequence: TGTGCCAGCAGTAACGGGAGAGTACGGAGAGAGACCCAGTACTTC. Its translation: CASSNGRVRRETQYF. V is TRBV6-2 or TRBV6-3 and J is TRBJ2-5, with D possibly TRBD2 on 6 matching bases. The CDR3 is made up of 15 amino acids. The V and J ends lost 5 bases and 4 bases respectively, with 17 bases between them. The germline CDR1 and CDR2 sequences are MNHEY and SVGEGT.

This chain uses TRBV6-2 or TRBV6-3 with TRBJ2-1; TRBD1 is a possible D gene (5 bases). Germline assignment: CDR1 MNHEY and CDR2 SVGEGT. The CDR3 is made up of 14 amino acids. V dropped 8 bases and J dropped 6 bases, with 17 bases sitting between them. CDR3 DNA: TGTGCCAGCCGCCCCCCGACAGTTTCCAATGAGCAGTTCTTC. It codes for CASRPPTVSNEQFF.

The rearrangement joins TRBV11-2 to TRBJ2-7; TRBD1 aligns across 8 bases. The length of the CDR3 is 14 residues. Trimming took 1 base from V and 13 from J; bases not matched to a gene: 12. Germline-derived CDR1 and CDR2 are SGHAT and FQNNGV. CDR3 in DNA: TGTGCCAGCAGCTTAGGAGGGCGCGGACAGGGCCAATACTTC. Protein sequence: CASSLGGRGQGQYF.

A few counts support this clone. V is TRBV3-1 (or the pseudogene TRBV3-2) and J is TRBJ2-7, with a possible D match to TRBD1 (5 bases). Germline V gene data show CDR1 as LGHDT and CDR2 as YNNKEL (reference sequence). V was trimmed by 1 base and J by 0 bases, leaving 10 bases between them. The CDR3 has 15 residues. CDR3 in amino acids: CASSQAATASYEQYF. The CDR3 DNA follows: TGTGCCAGCAGCCAAGCCGCGACAGCCTCCTACGAGCAGTACTTC.

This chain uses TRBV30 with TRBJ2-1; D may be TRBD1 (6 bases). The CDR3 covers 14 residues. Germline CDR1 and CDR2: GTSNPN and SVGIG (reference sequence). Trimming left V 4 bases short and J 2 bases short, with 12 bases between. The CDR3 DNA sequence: TGTGCCTGGACAGGACAGTTTACCTACAATGAGCAGTTCTTC. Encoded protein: CAWTGQFTYNEQFF. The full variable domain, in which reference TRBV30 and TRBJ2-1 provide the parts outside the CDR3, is SQTIHQWPATLVQPVGSPLSLECTVEGTSNPNLYWYRQAAGRGLQLLFYSVGIGQISSEVPQNLSASRPQDRQFILSSKKLLLSDSGFYLCAWTGQFTYNEQFFGPGTRLTVL.

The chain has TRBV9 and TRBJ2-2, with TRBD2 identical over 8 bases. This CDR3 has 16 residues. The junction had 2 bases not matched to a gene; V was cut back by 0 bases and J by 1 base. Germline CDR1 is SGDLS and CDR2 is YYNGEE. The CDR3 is CASSVGSGKNTGELFF. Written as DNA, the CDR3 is TGTGCCAGCAGCGTAGGTAGCGGGAAGAACACCGGGGAGCTGTTTTTT.

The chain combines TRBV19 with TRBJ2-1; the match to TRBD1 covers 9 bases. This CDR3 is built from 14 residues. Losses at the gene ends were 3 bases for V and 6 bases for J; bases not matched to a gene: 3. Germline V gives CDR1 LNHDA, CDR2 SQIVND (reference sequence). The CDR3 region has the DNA TGTGCCAGTAGTATTAGGACAGGGGCCAATGAGCAGTTCTTC. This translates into CASSIRTGANEQFF.

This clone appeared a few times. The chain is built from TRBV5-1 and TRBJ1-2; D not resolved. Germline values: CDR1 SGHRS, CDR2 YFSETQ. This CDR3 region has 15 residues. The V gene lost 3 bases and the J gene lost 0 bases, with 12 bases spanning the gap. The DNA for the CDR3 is TGCGCCAGCAGCTCTCGGGATCCTACTAACTATGGCTACACCTTC. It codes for CASSSRDPTNYGYTF.